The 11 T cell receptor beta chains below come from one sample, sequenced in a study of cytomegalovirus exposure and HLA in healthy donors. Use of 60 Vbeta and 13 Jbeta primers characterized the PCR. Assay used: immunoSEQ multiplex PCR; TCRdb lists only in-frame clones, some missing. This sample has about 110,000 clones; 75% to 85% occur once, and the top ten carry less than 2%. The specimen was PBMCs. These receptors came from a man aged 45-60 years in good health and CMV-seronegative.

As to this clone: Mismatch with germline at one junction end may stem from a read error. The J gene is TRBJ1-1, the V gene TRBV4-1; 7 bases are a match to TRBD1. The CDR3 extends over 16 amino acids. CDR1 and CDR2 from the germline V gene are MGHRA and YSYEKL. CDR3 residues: CVSSPTGMFMNTEAFF. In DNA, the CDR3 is TGCGTCAGCAGCCCGACAGGGATGTTCATGAACACTGAAGCTTTCTTT.

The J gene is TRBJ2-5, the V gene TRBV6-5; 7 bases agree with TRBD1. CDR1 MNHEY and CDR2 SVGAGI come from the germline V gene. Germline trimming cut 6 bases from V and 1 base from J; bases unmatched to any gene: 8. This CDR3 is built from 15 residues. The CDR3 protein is CASREDRLLQETQYF. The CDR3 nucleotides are TGTGCCAGCAGGGAGGACAGGCTCCTCCAAGAGACCCAGTACTTC.

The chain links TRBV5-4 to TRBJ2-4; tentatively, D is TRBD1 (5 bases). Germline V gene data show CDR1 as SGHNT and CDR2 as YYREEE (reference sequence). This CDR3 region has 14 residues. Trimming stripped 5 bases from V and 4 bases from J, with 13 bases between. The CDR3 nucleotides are TGTGCCAGCAGACCCGACAGCAGAAAAAACATTCAGTACTTC. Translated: CASRPDSRKNIQYF.

The DNA for the CDR3 is TGCGCCAGCAGCTTGACGGGTCGAACCTACGAGCAGTACTTC. It codes for CASSLTGRTYEQYF. This chain links TRBV5-1 with TRBJ2-5; D call uncertain. TRBJ2-7 explains the end of the DNA better; the J call may be wrong. Germline CDR1 is SGHRS and CDR2 is YFSETQ. The CDR3 is 14 amino acids.

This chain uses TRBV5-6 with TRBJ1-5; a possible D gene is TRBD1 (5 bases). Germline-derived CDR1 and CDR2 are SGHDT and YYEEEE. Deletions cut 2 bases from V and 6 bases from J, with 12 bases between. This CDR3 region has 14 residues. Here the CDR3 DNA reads TGTGCCAGCAGCTTTTGGGGGGTGATTCAGCCCCAGCATTTT. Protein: CASSFWGVIQPQHF.

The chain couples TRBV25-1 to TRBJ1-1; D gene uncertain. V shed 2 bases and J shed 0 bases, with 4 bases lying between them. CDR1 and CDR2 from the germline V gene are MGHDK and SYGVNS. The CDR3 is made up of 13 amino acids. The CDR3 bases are TGTGCCAGCAGTGAACAGTTGAACACTGAAGCTTTCTTT. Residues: CASSEQLNTEAFF.

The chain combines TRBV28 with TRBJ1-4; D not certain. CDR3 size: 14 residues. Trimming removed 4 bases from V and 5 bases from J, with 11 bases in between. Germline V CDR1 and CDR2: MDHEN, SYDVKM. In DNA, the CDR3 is TGTGCCAGCAGTTCCCTACAGATAAATGAAAAACTGTTTTTT. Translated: CASSSLQINEKLFF.

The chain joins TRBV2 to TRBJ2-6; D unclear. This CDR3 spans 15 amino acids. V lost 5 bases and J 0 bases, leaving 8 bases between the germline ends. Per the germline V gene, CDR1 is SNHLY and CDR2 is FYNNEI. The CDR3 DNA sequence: TGTGCCAGCAGTTCTTTAGACTCTGGGGCCAACGTCCTGACTTTC. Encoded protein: CASSSLDSGANVLTF.

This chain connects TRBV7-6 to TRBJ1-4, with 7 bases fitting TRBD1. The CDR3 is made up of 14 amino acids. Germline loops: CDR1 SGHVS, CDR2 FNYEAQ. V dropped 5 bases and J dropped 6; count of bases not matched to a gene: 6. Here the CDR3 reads CASSRDRVDEKLFF. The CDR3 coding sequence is TGTGCCAGCAGCCGAGACAGGGTCGATGAAAAACTGTTTTTT.

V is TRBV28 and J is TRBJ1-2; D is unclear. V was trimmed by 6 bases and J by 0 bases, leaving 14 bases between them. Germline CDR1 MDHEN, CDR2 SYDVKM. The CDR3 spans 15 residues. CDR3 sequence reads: CASRYREGTNYGYTF. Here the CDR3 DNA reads TGTGCCAGCAGATATCGGGAAGGAACTAACTATGGCTACACCTTC.

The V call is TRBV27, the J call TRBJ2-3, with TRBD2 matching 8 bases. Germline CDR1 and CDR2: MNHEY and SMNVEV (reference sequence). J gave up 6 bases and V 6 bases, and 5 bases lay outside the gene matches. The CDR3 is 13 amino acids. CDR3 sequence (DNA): TGTGCCAGCAGAGCGGGGGCGGGGGATACGCAGTATTTT. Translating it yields CASRAGAGDTQYF.